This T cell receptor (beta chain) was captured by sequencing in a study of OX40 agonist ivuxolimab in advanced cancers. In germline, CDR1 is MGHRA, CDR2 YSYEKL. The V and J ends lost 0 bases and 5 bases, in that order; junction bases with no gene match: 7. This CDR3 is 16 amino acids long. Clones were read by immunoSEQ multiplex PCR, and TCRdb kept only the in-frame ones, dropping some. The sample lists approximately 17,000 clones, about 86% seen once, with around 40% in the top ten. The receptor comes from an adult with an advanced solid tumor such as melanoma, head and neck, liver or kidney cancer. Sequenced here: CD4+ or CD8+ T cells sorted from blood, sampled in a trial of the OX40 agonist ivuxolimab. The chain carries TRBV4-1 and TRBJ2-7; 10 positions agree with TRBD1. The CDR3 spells CASSQEGQGRSNEQYF. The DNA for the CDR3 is TGCGCCAGCAGCCAAGAGGGACAGGGGAGGAGTAACGAGCAGTACTTC.